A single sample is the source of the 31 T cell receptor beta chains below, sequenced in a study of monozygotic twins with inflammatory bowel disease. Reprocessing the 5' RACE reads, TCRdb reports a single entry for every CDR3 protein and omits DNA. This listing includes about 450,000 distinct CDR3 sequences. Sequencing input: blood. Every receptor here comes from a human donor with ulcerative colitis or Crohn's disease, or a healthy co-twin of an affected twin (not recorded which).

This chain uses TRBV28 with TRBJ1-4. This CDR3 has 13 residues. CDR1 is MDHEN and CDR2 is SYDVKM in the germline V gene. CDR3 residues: CASSPGLGGKLFF.

CDR3 sequence reads: CASSGTPNEKLFF. J is TRBJ1-4 and V is TRBV6-8; with no DNA, the TCRdb D assignment of TRBD1 cannot be verified. The V gene's germline CDR1 is MNHGY and CDR2 SAAAGT. This CDR3 contains 13 residues.

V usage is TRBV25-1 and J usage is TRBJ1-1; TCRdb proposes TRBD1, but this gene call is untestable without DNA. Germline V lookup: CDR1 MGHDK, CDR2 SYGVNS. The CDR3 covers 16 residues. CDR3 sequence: CASSVLGMGETGEAFF.

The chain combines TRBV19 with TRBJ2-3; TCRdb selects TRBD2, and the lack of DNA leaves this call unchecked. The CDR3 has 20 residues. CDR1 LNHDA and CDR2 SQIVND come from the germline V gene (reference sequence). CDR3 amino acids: CASSSEWGLADDYGTDTQYF.

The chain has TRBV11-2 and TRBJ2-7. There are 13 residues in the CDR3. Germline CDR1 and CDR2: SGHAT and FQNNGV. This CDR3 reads CASSLDILYEQYF.

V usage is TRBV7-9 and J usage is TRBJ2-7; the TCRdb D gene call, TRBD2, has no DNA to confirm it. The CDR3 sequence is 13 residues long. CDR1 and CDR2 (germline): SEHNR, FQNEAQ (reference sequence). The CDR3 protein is CASSGRLAYEQYF.

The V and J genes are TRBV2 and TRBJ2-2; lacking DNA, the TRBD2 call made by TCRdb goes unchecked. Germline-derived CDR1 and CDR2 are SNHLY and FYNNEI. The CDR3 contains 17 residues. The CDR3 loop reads CASSVRKAEANTGELFF.

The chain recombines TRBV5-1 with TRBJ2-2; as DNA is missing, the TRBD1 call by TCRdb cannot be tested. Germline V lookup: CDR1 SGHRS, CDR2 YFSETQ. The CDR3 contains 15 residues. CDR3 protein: CASSNRDGNTGELFF.

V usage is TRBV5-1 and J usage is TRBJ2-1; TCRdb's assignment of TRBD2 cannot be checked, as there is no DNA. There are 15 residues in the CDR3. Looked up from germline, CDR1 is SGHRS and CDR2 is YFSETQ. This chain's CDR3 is CASSPGLTSYNEQFF.

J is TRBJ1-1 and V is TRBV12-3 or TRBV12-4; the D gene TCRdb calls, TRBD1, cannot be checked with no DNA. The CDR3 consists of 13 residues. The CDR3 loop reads CASSFDRPTEAFF.

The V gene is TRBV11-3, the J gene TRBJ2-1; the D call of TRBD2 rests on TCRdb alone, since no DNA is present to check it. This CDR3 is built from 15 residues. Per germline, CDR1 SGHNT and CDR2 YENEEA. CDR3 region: CANSFSSGPYNEQFF.

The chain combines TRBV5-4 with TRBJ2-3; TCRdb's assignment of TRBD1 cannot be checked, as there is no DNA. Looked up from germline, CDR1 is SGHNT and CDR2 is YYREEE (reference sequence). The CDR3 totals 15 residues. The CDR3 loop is CASSPTGGRTDTQYF. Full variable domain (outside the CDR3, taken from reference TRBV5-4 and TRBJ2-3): ETGVTQSPTHLIKTRGQQVTLRCSSQSGHNTVSWYQQALGQGPQFIFQYYREEENGRGNFPPRFSGLQFPNYSSELNVNALELDDSALYLCASSPTGGRTDTQYFGPGTRLTVL.

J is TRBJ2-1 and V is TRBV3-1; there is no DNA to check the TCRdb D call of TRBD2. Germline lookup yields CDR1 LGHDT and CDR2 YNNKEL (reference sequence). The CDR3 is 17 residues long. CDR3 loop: CASSQDRGTSLYNEQFF.

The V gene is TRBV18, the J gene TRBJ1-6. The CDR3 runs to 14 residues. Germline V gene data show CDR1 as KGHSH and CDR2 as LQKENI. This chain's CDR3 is CASSPGLSNSPLHF.

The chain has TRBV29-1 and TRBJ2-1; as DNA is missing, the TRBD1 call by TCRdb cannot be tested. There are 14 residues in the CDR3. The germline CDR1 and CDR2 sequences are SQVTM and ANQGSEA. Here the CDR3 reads CSVLWDGSYNEQFF.

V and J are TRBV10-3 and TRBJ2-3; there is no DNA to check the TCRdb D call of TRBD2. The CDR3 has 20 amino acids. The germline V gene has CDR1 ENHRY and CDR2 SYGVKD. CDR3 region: CAISETSGSESWGPTDTQYF.

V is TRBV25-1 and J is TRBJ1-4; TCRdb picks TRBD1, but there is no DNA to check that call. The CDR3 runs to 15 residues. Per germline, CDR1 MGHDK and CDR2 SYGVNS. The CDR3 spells CASSDPSGQPEKLFF.

The CDR3 sequence is CASSFAGATNEKLFF. The chain joins TRBV28 to TRBJ1-4. Germline V gives CDR1 MDHEN, CDR2 SYDVKM. The CDR3 covers 15 residues.

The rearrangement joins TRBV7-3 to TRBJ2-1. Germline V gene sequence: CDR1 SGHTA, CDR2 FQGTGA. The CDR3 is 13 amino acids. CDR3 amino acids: CASSLGSYNEQFF.

CDR3: CASTFQGSSETGELFF. The rearrangement joins TRBV12-3 or TRBV12-4 to TRBJ2-2; as DNA is missing, the TRBD1 call by TCRdb cannot be tested. CDR3 length equals 16 residues.

CDR3 region: CASRAASGGHTDTQYF. J is TRBJ2-3 and V is TRBV6-1; no DNA is available, so the TRBD2 call from TCRdb remains unchecked. Germline V gene lookup returns CDR1 MNHNS and CDR2 SASEGT. The CDR3 spans 16 residues.

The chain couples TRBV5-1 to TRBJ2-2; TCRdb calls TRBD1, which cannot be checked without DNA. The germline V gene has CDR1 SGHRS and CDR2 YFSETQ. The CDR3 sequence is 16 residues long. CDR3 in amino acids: CASSSGTGENTGELFF. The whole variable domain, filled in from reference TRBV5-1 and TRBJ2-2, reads KAGVTQTPRYLIKTRGQQVTLSCSPISGHRSVSWYQQTPGQGLQFLFEYFSETQRNKGNFPGRFSGRQFSNSRSEMNVSTLELGDSALYLCASSSGTGENTGELFFGEGSRLTVL.

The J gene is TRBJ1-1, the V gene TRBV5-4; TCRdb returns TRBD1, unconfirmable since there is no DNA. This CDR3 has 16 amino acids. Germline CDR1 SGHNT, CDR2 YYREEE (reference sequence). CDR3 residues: CASSLTGTGLGTEAFF.

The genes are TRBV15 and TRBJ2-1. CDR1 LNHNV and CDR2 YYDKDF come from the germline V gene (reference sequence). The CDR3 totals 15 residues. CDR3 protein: CATSQDGGSLNEQFF.

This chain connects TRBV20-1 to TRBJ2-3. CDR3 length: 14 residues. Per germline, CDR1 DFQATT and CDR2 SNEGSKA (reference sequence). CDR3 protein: CSARMTPSTDTQYF.

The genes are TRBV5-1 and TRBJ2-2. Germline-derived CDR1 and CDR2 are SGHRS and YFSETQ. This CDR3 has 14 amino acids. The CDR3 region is CASSLDSVTGELFF.

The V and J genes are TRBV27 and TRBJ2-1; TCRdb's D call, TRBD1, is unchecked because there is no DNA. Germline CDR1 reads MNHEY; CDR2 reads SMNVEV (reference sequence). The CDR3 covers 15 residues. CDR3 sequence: CASSLDREVAGEQFF.

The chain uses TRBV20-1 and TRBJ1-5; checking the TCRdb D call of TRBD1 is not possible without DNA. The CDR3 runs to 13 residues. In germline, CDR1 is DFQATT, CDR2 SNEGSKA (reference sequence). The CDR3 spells CSASRRPEEPQHF.

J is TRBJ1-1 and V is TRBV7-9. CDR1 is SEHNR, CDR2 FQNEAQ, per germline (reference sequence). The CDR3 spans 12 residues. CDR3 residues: CASGYYEPEAFF.

This CDR3 is CSAPTSGGVTDTQYF. The chain recombines TRBV20-1 with TRBJ2-3; with no DNA, the TCRdb D assignment of TRBD2 cannot be verified. In germline, CDR1 is DFQATT, CDR2 SNEGSKA (reference sequence). CDR3 length: 15 residues.

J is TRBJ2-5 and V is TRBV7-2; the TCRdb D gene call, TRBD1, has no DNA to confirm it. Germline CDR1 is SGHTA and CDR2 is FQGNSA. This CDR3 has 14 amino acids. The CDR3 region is CASSFLGGQETQYF.